This T cell receptor beta chain was identified during a study of blood T cell repertoires in COVID-19 (dated by TCRdb to about 2020). About the full investigation: Collaborator samples came from the United States, Italy and Spain and covered acute and convalescent phases of COVID-19. The material from the prospective study consisted of cDNA or gDNA derived from T cells, B-cell-depleted T cells, or PBMCs. Subjects who had been exposed to COVID-19, were actively infected with it, or had recovered from it provided the deeply sampled blood TCRbeta repertoires that made up the dataset. The repertoires were made available in a free public database intended to serve as a resource for research on the immune response to SARS-CoV-2. Samples were obtained from the ongoing ImmuneRACE study (first 160 participants) and from about 1,300 subjects provided by 6 global collaborators. Nearly every sample came with metadata listing a de-identified subject ID, COVID-19 status, age in years and sex. HLA class I and class II types, where available, came from metadata supplied by the sample provider rather than from assay-based typing.

The collaborating institutions used their own protocols to collect whole blood in K2EDTA tubes. For TCRbeta analysis, collaborator samples were shipped as frozen whole blood, as isolated PBMCs, or as DNA extracted from either sample type. V is shortened by 7 bases, J by 1 base, and the region joining them spans 16 bases. Per the germline V gene (reference sequence), LNHDA is the CDR1 and SQIVND is the CDR2. Including the terminal cysteine and phenylalanine, the CDR3 comprises 15 residues. Just CDR3 DNA is preserved here, 45 bases in frame from base 1. On this clone itself: The antigen it binds to is not known. Qualities for individual bases were not recorded, and no much larger clone is one base off.

Paper-wide results and their limitations: How much clinical and demographic metadata was included differed by source and by participant, and the metadata was provided uncurated.

TCRbeta CDR3 regions were amplified from genomic DNA by means of the immunoSEQ Assay, a bias-controlled multiplex PCR. The authors processed their data as follows. The number of nucleated cells in each sample was estimated from the amplification of reference gene primers within the assay. To quantify the absolute abundance of each unique TCRbeta CDR3 rearrangement, sequence reads were collapsed and filtered. For each sample, productive Simpson clonality was calculated as the square root of Simpson's diversity index across productive rearrangements. The immuneACCESS repertoire file appears here via TCRdb, limited to in-frame rearrangements. These files lack a portion of the clones; in checked studies, under half of the deficit traces to unresolved V genes, and the cause of the others is not known. That table gives V, J and clone size, and the DNA gave D and trimming. Present in this sample are about 240,000 clones, roughly 80% of which were seen just once. The ten largest clonotypes hold roughly a tenth of the sample.

This TCR derives from a woman of 80 years or more with acute or convalescent COVID-19. This chain is built from TRBV19 and TRBJ1-1; the D gene assignment is ambiguous. Input material: peripheral blood. The CDR3 protein: CASTKPGGGNTEAFF. The DNA is TGTGCCAGTACCAAACCGGGAGGCGGGAACACTGAAGCTTTCTTT.